What follows are 18 T cell receptor beta chains derived from one specimen sequenced in a study of blood T cell repertoires in COVID-19. Clones were read by immunoSEQ multiplex PCR, and TCRdb kept only the in-frame ones, dropping some. The table includes 450,000 or so clones, about nine tenths detected once. The sequencing input was peripheral blood. These receptors originate from a woman between 35 and 50 years old with COVID-19, enrolled during active disease.

The chain combines TRBV7-9 with TRBJ1-4; TRBD1 is a possible D gene (5 bases). Germline CDR1 is SEHNR and CDR2 is FQNEAQ (reference sequence). This CDR3 region has 13 residues. The germline V and J ends were trimmed by 5 bases and 8 bases, with 12 bases remaining between them. DNA for the CDR3: TGTGCCAGCAGCAAGGGGAACGGGGAAAAACTGTTTTTT. Translating it yields CASSKGNGEKLFF.

The rearrangement joins TRBV12-3 or TRBV12-4 to TRBJ2-2; D perhaps matches TRBD1 (5 bases). Trimming stripped 7 bases from V and 6 bases from J, with 9 bases between. This CDR3 has 12 amino acids. The CDR3 is CASTIGAGELFF. Written as DNA, the CDR3 is TGTGCCAGCACCATAGGGGCCGGGGAGCTGTTTTTT.

The genes are TRBV5-1 and TRBJ2-3; TRBD1 agrees at 9 bases. The CDR3 contains 16 residues. The germline CDR1 and CDR2 sequences are SGHRS and YFSETQ. The V gene end was trimmed by 2 bases and the J gene end by 2 bases; junction bases not matched to a gene: 6. The CDR3 spells CASSFGDRVTTDTQYF. In DNA form, the CDR3 reads TGCGCCAGCAGCTTTGGGGACAGGGTGACCACAGATACGCAGTATTTT.

This chain uses TRBV12-3 or TRBV12-4 with TRBJ1-5; D is ambiguous. This CDR3 is 13 amino acids long. Trimming stripped 6 bases from V and 2 bases from J, with 8 bases between. The CDR3 DNA follows: TGTGCCAGCAGCCGGGAGGGCAATCAGCCCCAGCATTTT. Residues: CASSREGNQPQHF.

The gene calls are TRBV19 and TRBJ1-4, with D possibly TRBD1 on 5 matching bases. Germline CDR1 and CDR2: LNHDA and SQIVND (reference sequence). V was trimmed by 6 bases and J by 0 bases, leaving 17 bases between them. This CDR3 is built from 17 residues. CDR3 sequence (DNA): TGTGCCAGTAGCCCCGCGGCAGGGCTTACAACTAATGAAAAACTGTTTTTT. Its translation is CASSPAAGLTTNEKLFF.

The genes are TRBV13 and TRBJ2-7; TRBD1 matches 11 bases. The CDR3 consists of 16 residues. Looked up from germline, CDR1 is PRHDT and CDR2 is FYEKMQ (reference sequence). With 2 bases clipped from V and 3 bases from J, the junction kept 6 bases outside the gene matches. CDR3 protein: CASSLFGTGGSYEQYF. CDR3 DNA sequence: TGTGCCAGCAGCTTATTCGGGACAGGGGGTAGCTACGAGCAGTACTTC.

The V gene is TRBV27, the J gene TRBJ2-5; a possible D gene is TRBD2 (5 bases). This CDR3 is 15 amino acids long. Trimming pared 3 bases from V and 2 bases from J, leaving 13 bases between. Germline CDR1 MNHEY, CDR2 SMNVEV (reference sequence). The CDR3 protein is CASSFVGLTQETQYF. The CDR3 nucleotides read TGTGCCAGCAGTTTCGTAGGACTGACACAAGAGACCCAGTACTTC.

The V and J genes are TRBV9 and TRBJ1-2; the D is unclear. The CDR3 is made up of 12 amino acids. CDR1 is SGDLS and CDR2 is YYNGEE in the germline V gene. Trimming cost V 1 base and J 6 bases, with 7 bases left between them. CDR3 nucleotide sequence: TGTGCCAGCAGCGTATCATACAATGGCTACACCTTC. This codes for CASSVSYNGYTF.

The CDR3 region is CASSLGTGGTNEKLFF. For the CDR3, the DNA is TGTGCCAGCAGCCTGGGGACAGGGGGAACTAATGAAAAACTGTTTTTT. The chain carries TRBV7-6 and TRBJ1-4; 11 nucleotides align to TRBD1. The CDR3 sequence is 16 residues long. In germline, CDR1 is SGHVS, CDR2 FNYEAQ. Trimming at V came to 5 bases and at J to 1 base, leaving 3 bases not matched to a gene.

The chain links TRBV15 to TRBJ1-2, with a weak D call TRBD1 (6 bases). The germline gives CDR1 LNHNV, CDR2 YYDKDF (reference sequence). The ends were cut back, 5 bases at V and 6 bases at J, with 13 bases in the middle. The CDR3 is made up of 13 amino acids. The CDR3 region has the DNA TGTGCCACCAGCTTGGACAGCTCTCATGGCTACACCTTC. Residues: CATSLDSSHGYTF.

The V call is TRBV14, the J call TRBJ2-1; D unclear. The germline V gene has CDR1 SGHDN and CDR2 FVKESK. The CDR3 extends over 14 amino acids. With 0 bases removed from V and 8 bases from J, the gap between germline ends came to 11 bases. CDR3 DNA: TGTGCCAGCAGCCAAGATGCCCCCGCGGATGAGCAGTTCTTC. It is translated as CASSQDAPADEQFF.

The V call is TRBV7-9, the J call TRBJ1-2; 7 nucleotides match TRBD1. The V gene end was trimmed by 5 bases and the J gene end by 5 bases; junction bases not matched to a gene: 8. Germline loops: CDR1 SEHNR, CDR2 FQNEAQ (reference sequence). CDR3 size: 14 residues. Written as DNA, the CDR3 is TGTGCCAGCAGCCCCGGGACAGAGGTGTATGGCTACACCTTC. It codes for CASSPGTEVYGYTF. Supplemented by reference TRBV7-9 and TRBJ1-2, the full variable domain reads DTGVSQNPRHKITKRGQNVTFRCDPISEHNRLYWYRQTLGQGPEFLTYFQNEAQLEKSRLLSDRFSAERPKGSFSTLEIQRTEQGDSAMYLCASSPGTEVYGYTFGSGTRLTVV.

J is TRBJ1-1 and V is TRBV30; D possibly corresponds to TRBD1 (5 bases). Trimming removed 5 bases from V and 4 bases from J, with 14 bases in between. The CDR3 loop spans 13 amino acids. The germline V gene has CDR1 GTSNPN and CDR2 SVGIG (reference sequence). The CDR3 region is CAWGTDSGTEAFF. In nucleotides, the CDR3 is TGTGCCTGGGGGACCGATTCGGGCACTGAAGCTTTCTTT.

The chain couples TRBV23-1 to TRBJ1-5; D not resolved. TRBV23-1 counts as an open reading frame of uncertain function. CDR3 length: 16 residues. Trimming took 0 bases from V and 0 from J, leaving 9 bases between them. CDR3 region: CASSQSGALSNQPQHF. CDR3 DNA: TGCGCCAGCAGTCAATCCGGAGCTCTTAGCAATCAGCCCCAGCATTTT.

This rearrangement joins TRBV6-2 or TRBV6-3 to TRBJ1-5; TRBD1 matches at 10 bases. Germline CDR1 is MNHEY and CDR2 is SVGEGT. The CDR3 consists of 17 residues. J gave up 9 bases and V 2 bases, and 13 bases lay outside the gene matches. CDR3 in amino acids: CASSYRPQDRGGSPQHF. The CDR3 DNA reads TGTGCCAGCAGTTACCGCCCGCAGGACAGGGGGGGTTCGCCCCAGCATTTT.

This clone came up once. The chain employs TRBV27 and TRBJ2-7; D unclear. The V end was cut by 5 bases, the J end by 2 bases, with 25 bases between. Germline CDR1 is MNHEY and CDR2 is SMNVEV (reference sequence). This CDR3 has 18 amino acids. CDR3 region: CASSHSRGTSLVPYEQYF. In DNA form, the CDR3 reads TGTGCCAGCAGTCATTCGCGAGGAACATCCTTAGTACCCTACGAGCAGTACTTC.

The chain recombines TRBV5-1 with TRBJ1-1; 9 bases match TRBD1. Germline loops: CDR1 SGHRS, CDR2 YFSETQ. This CDR3 is 14 amino acids long. V lost 2 bases and J lost 7; bases outside the gene matches: 6. The CDR3 nucleotides are TGCGCCAGCAGCTTAAGGACAGGGGAGGGTGAAGCTTTCTTT. It yields the protein CASSLRTGEGEAFF.

This chain uses TRBV19 with TRBJ2-7; 8 bases agree with TRBD1. CDR1 is LNHDA and CDR2 is SQIVND in the germline V gene (reference sequence). Unmatched junction bases numbered 9, after V lost 5 bases and J lost 3 bases. The CDR3 extends over 15 amino acids. CDR3 bases: TGTGCCAGTAGTGACGGGGGACAGGCCAGCTACGAGCAGTACTTC. Amino acid sequence: CASSDGGQASYEQYF.